Here is one T cell receptor (beta chain) with its context. What antigen it recognizes has not been identified. Per-base quality was not reported, and no clone a single base away is much larger than it. Germline trimming amounts to 2 bases on V and 3 bases on J, with 7 as the count of junction bases outside the gene matches. The CDR3 numbers 16 residues from cysteine through phenylalanine. The DNA shown is the 48-base CDR3, in frame from base 1. Via the germline V gene, CDR1 is SGHTA and CDR2 FQGTGA. This sample was included in a study of OX40 agonist ivuxolimab in advanced cancers. A note on the overall study: The costimulatory receptor OX40 (CD134) was targeted by ivuxolimab, a fully human IgG2 agonistic monoclonal antibody. In the dose-escalation cohort, roughly 82% of patients were male, and the mean age was 60 years with a range of roughly 23 to 90. Three dose-escalation patients achieved partial responses, one with hepatocellular carcinoma and two with cutaneous melanoma. Intravenous ivuxolimab was administered to patients every 2 weeks at six dose levels: 0.01, 0.1, 0.3, 1.5, 3 and 10 mg/kg. Of the roughly 51 patients in dose escalation, 19 had hepatocellular carcinoma, some 15 had melanoma, 9 had renal cell carcinoma and 9 had head and neck cancer. Peripheral TCRbeta sequencing aimed to test whether ivuxolimab altered TCR sequence diversity and caused clonal T-cell expansion. Prior anti-PD-1, anti-PD-L1 or anti-CTLA-4 therapy was permitted, and checkpoint inhibitors had been received by about 44% of dose-escalation patients. The paper reports the monotherapy dose-escalation portion (N of about 47 patients) of the phase I ivuxolimab trial. The study at large found these results: After ivuxolimab, CD8+ T cells had more expanded clones than CD4+ T cells on average. Antigen specificity was not determined for the clonally expanded peripheral T cells. In partial responders in the 0.1-3.0 mg/kg groups, normalized peripheral clonal expansion was found to be among the lowest, especially among CD8+ T cells. At doses from 0.1 to 3.0 mg/kg, clonal expansion was seen in both CD4+ and CD8+ blood T cells between baseline and week 6. Low levels of normalized T-cell clonal expansion were also seen in some patients who did not respond.

For sequencing of the TCRbeta CDR3 region, genomic DNA was extracted from the sorted cells. TCRbeta CDR3 regions were sequenced using the immunoSEQ Assay. Held by TCRdb, this immuneACCESS table contains in-frame sequences only and omits some clones. Under half of the omission traces to an unresolved V gene where checked; the cause of the rest is unknown. The sample includes just over 90,000 clones, with about 90% observed a single time. The ten most abundant clones make up over 0.8% of the sample. The trial excluded patients who had a history of autoimmune disease or were on systemic immunosuppression. Peripheral blood for TCR sequencing was collected from all dose cohorts at baseline, on cycle 4 day 1, and on cycle 7 day 1. Samples were obtained from an open-label, multicenter, first-in-human phase I dose-escalation trial of ivuxolimab. Adults with locally advanced or metastatic melanoma, renal cell, hepatocellular, or head and neck squamous cell carcinoma were enrolled in the trial. CD4+ and CD8+ T cells were sorted separately from peripheral blood before TCR sequencing.

This clonotype originated in an adult with an advanced solid tumor such as melanoma, head and neck, liver or kidney cancer. Sequenced material: CD4+ or CD8+ T cells sorted from blood, taken in a trial of the OX40 agonist ivuxolimab. The chain employs TRBV7-3 and TRBJ2-7, with TRBD1 matching 10 junction bases. The CDR3 loop reads CASSLYGTGAVYEQYF. The nucleotide sequence reads TGTGCCAGCAGCTTATACGGGACAGGGGCTGTCTACGAGCAGTACTTC.